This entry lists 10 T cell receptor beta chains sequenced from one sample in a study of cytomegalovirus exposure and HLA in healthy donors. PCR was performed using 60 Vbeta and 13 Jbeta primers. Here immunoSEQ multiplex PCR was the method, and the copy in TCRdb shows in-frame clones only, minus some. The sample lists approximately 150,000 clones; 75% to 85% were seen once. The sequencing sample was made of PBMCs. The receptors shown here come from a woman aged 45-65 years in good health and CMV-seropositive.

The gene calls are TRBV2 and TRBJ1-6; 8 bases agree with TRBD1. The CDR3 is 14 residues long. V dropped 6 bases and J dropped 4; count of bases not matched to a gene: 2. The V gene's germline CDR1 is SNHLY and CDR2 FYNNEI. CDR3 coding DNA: TGTGCCAGCAGGACAGGGGATTATAATTCACCCCTCCACTTT. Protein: CASRTGDYNSPLHF.

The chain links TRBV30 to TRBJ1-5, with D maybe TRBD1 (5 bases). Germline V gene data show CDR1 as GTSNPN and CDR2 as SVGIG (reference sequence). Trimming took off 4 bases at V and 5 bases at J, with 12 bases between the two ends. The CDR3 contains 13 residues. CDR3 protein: CAWTPGGDQPQHF. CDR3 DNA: TGTGCCTGGACCCCTGGGGGGGATCAGCCCCAGCATTTT.

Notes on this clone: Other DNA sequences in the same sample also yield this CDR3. Written as DNA, the CDR3 is TGCGCCAGCAGCGCCGGGACTAGCGGCCGTCAGGGCCACGAGCAGTACTTC. Its translation is CASSAGTSGRQGHEQYF. The rearrangement uses TRBV5-1 and TRBJ2-7; 11 bases are a match to TRBD2. V shed 4 bases, J shed 5 bases, and the junction held 14 bases outside the gene matches. Germline assignment: CDR1 SGHRS and CDR2 YFSETQ. The CDR3 consists of 17 residues.

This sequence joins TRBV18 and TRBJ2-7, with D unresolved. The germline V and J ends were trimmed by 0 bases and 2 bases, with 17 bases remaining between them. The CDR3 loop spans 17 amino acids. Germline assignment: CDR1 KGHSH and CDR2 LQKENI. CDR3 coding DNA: TGTGCCAGCTCACCACCTAGTCACAGTGTCCTCACCTACGAGCAGTACTTC. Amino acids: CASSPPSHSVLTYEQYF.

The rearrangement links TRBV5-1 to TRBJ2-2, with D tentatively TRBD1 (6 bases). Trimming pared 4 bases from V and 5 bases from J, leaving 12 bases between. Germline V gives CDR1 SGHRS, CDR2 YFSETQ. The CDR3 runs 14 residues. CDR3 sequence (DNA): TGCGCCAGCAGCGAGAACCAGGGGACCGGGGAGCTGTTTTTT. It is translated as CASSENQGTGELFF. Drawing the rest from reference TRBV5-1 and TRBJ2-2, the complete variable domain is KAGVTQTPRYLIKTRGQQVTLSCSPISGHRSVSWYQQTPGQGLQFLFEYFSETQRNKGNFPGRFSGRQFSNSRSEMNVSTLELGDSALYLCASSENQGTGELFFGEGSRLTVL.

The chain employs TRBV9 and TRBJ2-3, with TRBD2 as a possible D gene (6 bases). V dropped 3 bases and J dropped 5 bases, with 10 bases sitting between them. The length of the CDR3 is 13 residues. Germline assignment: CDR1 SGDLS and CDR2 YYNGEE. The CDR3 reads CASSGRGRDTQYF. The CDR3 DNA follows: TGTGCCAGCAGCGGGCGGGGCCGAGATACGCAGTATTTT.

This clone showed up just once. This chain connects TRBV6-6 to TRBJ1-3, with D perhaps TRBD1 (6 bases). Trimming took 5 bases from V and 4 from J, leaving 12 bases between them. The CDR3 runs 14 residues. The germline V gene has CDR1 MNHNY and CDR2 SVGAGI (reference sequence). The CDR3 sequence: CASSTRQVGNTIYF. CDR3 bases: TGTGCCAGCAGTACTAGACAGGTCGGAAACACCATATATTTT.

The CDR3 region has the DNA TGTGCCAGCAGCCCTCTTAGGACAGCCTCCTACGAGCAGTACTTC. It yields the protein CASSPLRTASYEQYF. The chain joins TRBV7-8 to TRBJ2-7; perhaps TRBD1 as D (6 bases). The CDR3 spans 15 residues. The germline V and J ends were trimmed by 5 bases and 0 bases, with 14 bases remaining between them. Per the germline V gene, CDR1 is SGHVS and CDR2 is FQNEAQ.

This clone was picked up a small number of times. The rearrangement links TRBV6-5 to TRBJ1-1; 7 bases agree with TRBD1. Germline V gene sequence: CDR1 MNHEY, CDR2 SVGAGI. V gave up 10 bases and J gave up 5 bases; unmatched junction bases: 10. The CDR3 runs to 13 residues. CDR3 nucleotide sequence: TGTGCCACCGTTGACAGGGCGGTTACTGAAGCTTTCTTT. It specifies CATVDRAVTEAFF.

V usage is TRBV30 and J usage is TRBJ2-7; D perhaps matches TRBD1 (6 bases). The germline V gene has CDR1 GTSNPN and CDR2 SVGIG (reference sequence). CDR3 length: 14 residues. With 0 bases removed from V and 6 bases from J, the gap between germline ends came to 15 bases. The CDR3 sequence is CAWSVPYRGGEQYF. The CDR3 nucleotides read TGTGCCTGGAGTGTACCGTATAGAGGGGGCGAGCAGTACTTC.